Listed below are T cell receptor beta chains from one sample, sequenced in a study of T cells in Graves' hyperthyroidism and ophthalmopathy. TCRdb called the multiplex PCR reads again in MiXCR, with one record for every CDR3 protein. The data show 250,000 to 300,000 distinct CDR3 sequences, around 20% seen once. Sequencing was carried out using blood. All receptors derive from a man aged 50-59 years with Graves' ophthalmopathy. Both conserved end residues are trimmed from each CDR3. The D gene is left open where the match is weak. The listing skips clone size in some rows; elsewhere it reads once, few, many or a size class.

NA,TRBV7-9,TRBD1,ASSLGGTGTGHYEQY
many,TRBV30,TRBD1,AWSQGGQANYGYT
many,TRBV20-1,NA,SARGHWNTEAF
few,TRBV2,NA,ASKWGSGQYSKNIQY
NA,TRBV14,TRBD2,ASSQVLGLEAQY
once,TRBV2,TRBD2,ASQPGGGEQF
few,TRBV7-3,TRBD2,ASSSQLAANNEQF
many,TRBV20-1,NA,SAIPRVGNNEQF
NA,TRBV5-5,NA,ASNLEGGADEQY
NA,TRBV9,TRBD2,ASSPGTSGSEEQF
NA,TRBV10-3,NA,AIGGGRASGEQY
few,TRBV9,TRBD2,ASSVELAGGPREQF
many,TRBV24-1,NA,ATSERTPGELF
many,TRBV20-1,TRBD1,SARTPRGTPYEQY
many,TRBV29-1,TRBD1,SVATLTGWQETQY
NA,TRBV9,TRBD1,ASSAGQGRQETQY
NA,TRBV7-9,NA,ASSLGSTTRDEKLF
many,TRBV3-1,TRBD1,ASSLNPLDREQAT
many,TRBV5-1,NA,ASSSEGRDQPQH
many,TRBV28,TRBD1,ASSLPMGQGTYEQY
NA,TRBV25-1,NA,ASTVSPRNEQF
few,TRBV15,NA,ATSRDPGAAKNIQY